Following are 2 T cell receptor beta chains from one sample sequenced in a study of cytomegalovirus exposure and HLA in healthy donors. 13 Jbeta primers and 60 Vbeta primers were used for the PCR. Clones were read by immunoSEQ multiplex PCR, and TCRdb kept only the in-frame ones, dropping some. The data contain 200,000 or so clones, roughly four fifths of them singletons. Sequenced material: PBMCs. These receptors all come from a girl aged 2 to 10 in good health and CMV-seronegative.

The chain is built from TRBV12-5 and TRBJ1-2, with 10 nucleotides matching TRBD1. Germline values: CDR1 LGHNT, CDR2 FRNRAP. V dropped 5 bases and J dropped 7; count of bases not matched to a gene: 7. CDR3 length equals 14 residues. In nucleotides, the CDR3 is TGTGCTAGTGGTCCAGACAGGGGGCCCGGTGGCTACACCTTC. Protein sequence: CASGPDRGPGGYTF.

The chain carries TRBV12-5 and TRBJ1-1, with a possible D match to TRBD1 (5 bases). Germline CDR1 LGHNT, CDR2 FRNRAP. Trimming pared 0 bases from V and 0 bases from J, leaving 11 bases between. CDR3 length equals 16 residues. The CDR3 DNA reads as TGTGCTAGTGGTTTGGTAATCGACAGTTTGAACACTGAAGCTTTCTTT. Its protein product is CASGLVIDSLNTEAFF.